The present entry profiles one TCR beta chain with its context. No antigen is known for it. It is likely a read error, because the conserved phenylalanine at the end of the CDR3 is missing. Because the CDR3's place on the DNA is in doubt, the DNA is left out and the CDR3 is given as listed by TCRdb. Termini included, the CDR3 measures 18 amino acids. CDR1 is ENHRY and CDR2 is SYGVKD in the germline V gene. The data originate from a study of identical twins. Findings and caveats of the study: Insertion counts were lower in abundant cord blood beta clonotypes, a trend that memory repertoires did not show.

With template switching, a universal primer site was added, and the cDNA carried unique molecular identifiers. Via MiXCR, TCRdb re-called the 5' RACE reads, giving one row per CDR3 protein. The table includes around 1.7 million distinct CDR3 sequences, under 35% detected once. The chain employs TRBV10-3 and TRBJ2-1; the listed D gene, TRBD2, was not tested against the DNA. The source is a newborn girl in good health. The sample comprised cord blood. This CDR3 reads CAISEVKGTLSGGYTFGS.